This TCR beta chain was captured in a study of blood T cell repertoires in COVID-19. Seattle patients were enrolled while actively infected and followed longitudinally. As originally analysed: Amplification from reference gene primers served as the basis for estimated nucleated cell counts. Generated by immunoSEQ multiplex PCR, the TCRdb table keeps only in-frame clones and is missing some. That table supplies the V and J calls and clone size; D and trimming were determined from the DNA. The sample includes about 140,000 clones, about 88% of them seen just once. The germline V gene has CDR1 ENHRY and CDR2 SYGVKD. The CDR3 is 16 residues long. V lost 9 bases and J 1 base, leaving 21 bases between the germline ends.

The sequence was collected from a human donor with COVID-19, enrolled during active disease. The donor label of this sample is uncertain. The sample taken for sequencing was peripheral blood. The V gene is TRBV10-3, the J gene TRBJ1-1, with TRBD1 as a possible D gene (6 bases). In DNA form, the CDR3 reads TGTGCCATAGGGCCCAGGGGAAGGGCAGAGAACACTGAAGCTTTCTTT. Amino acids: CAIGPRGRAENTEAFF.